What follows describes a single T cell receptor beta chain. The table came from immunoSEQ multiplex PCR; TCRdb's copy has only in-frame clones and leaves some out. The table counts about 190,000 clones; roughly 2.2% lies in the top ten. This sample stems from a study of control samples from healthy donors and cancer patients. The CDR3 has 17 amino acids. CDR1 and CDR2 (germline): MNHEY, SVGEGT. Trimming took off 0 bases at V and 0 bases at J, with 12 bases between the two ends. The sequenced sample consisted of blood. V usage is TRBV6-2 or TRBV6-3 and J usage is TRBJ1-3; tentatively, D is TRBD1 (6 bases). This TCR came from a woman aged 25-40 years in good health. The DNA for the CDR3 is TGTGCCAGCAGTTACTCGAAGGACAGCGCCTCTGGAAACACCATATATTTT. Translation gives CASSYSKDSASGNTIYF.